Shown below are 18 T cell receptor beta chains from a single sample sequenced in a study of blood T cell repertoires in COVID-19. The repertoire was sequenced with immunoSEQ multiplex PCR; TCRdb's copy has only in-frame clones and lacks some. This table has 200,000 to 250,000 clones, 80% to 85% appearing once. Input material: peripheral blood. The receptors stem from a woman between 18 and 30 years old with acute or convalescent COVID-19.

This chain connects TRBV4-1 to TRBJ2-7; 12 positions match TRBD1. The CDR3 totals 14 residues. Per the germline V gene, CDR1 is MGHRA and CDR2 is YSYEKL. V was pared by 6 bases and J by 6 bases, with 6 bases of the junction left unmatched. The CDR3 sequence is CASSPGTGGFEQYF. CDR3 DNA sequence: TGCGCCAGCAGTCCCGGGACAGGGGGCTTCGAGCAGTACTTC.

This clone was picked up a small number of times. This sequence joins TRBV4-1 and TRBJ2-1; D not certain. The CDR3 is 16 residues long. Trimming removed 1 base at V and 0 bases at J, with 10 bases between. CDR1 and CDR2 (germline): MGHRA, YSYEKL. CDR3 nucleotides: TGCGCCAGCAGCCAAGTTGATCTAGTCTCCTACAATGAGCAGTTCTTC. This translates into CASSQVDLVSYNEQFF.

The chain combines TRBV5-6 with TRBJ2-5; 12 bases line up with TRBD1. Per germline, CDR1 SGHDT and CDR2 YYEEEE. V was clipped by 2 bases and J by 5 bases; unmatched bases: 7. The CDR3 runs to 16 residues. CDR3 residues: CASSLGTGGAGETQYF. Here the CDR3 DNA reads TGTGCCAGCAGCTTAGGGACAGGGGGCGCGGGGGAGACCCAGTACTTC.

This sequence joins TRBV18 and TRBJ1-6, with 7 bases matching TRBD1. V gave up 4 bases and J gave up 4 bases; unmatched junction bases: 10. The germline gives CDR1 KGHSH, CDR2 LQKENI. CDR3 length equals 17 residues. DNA for the CDR3: TGTGCCAGCTCACTATCGGGACAGTCTTTTTATAATTCACCCCTCCACTTT. Translated: CASSLSGQSFYNSPLHF.

The chain carries TRBV5-1 and TRBJ2-7, with 8 bases aligning to TRBD1. CDR1 and CDR2 (germline): SGHRS, YFSETQ. The ends lost 5 bases at V and 4 bases at J; junction bases unmatched: 11. The CDR3 has 15 amino acids. The CDR3 spells CASSRMQGAKYEQYF. CDR3 nucleotides: TGCGCCAGCAGTCGCATGCAGGGGGCTAAGTACGAGCAGTACTTC.

This clone was seen only a few times. This chain joins TRBV5-5 and TRBJ2-3; 8 bases map to TRBD1. The CDR3 spans 14 residues. Germline loops: CDR1 SGHKS, CDR2 YYEKEE (reference sequence). Germline trimming cut 4 bases from V and 3 bases from J; bases unmatched to any gene: 4. The CDR3 reads CASSLTGATDTQYF. The CDR3 DNA follows: TGTGCCAGCAGCCTGACAGGGGCTACAGATACGCAGTATTTT.

V usage is TRBV2 and J usage is TRBJ2-7; 8 nucleotides match TRBD1. CDR1 and CDR2 (germline): SNHLY, FYNNEI. The CDR3 totals 14 residues. Trimming took 6 bases from V and 3 from J; bases not matched to a gene: 7. The CDR3 sequence is CASRNRDRSYEQYF. The CDR3 DNA reads TGTGCCAGCAGGAACCGGGACAGGAGCTACGAGCAGTACTTC. Full variable domain (rest looked up from reference TRBV2 and TRBJ2-7): EPEVTQTPSHQVTQMGQEVILRCVPISNHLYFYWYRQILGQKVEFLVSFYNNEISEKSEIFDDQFSVERPDGSNFTLKIRSTKLEDSAMYFCASRNRDRSYEQYFGPGTRLTVT.

The chain couples TRBV5-1 to TRBJ2-7, with 8 bases aligning to TRBD2. In germline, CDR1 is SGHRS, CDR2 YFSETQ. Trimming cost V 3 bases and J 3 bases; bases outside gene matches: 8. This CDR3 comprises 15 residues. CDR3 residues: CASSSSVAGGYEQYF. CDR3 nucleotide sequence: TGCGCCAGCAGCTCCTCCGTGGCGGGGGGCTACGAGCAGTACTTC.

This clone was found a few times. The genes are TRBV27 and TRBJ1-1, with D unclear. V shed 6 bases and J shed 0 bases, with 14 bases lying between them. Germline V gives CDR1 MNHEY, CDR2 SMNVEV (reference sequence). The CDR3 runs to 15 residues. Here the CDR3 DNA reads TGTGCCAGCAGCCGTCGGTGGGGAGTGAACACTGAAGCTTTCTTT. Its protein is CASSRRWGVNTEAFF.

This clone has just a few counts. J is TRBJ2-6 and V is TRBV7-2, with 10 bases lining up with TRBD1. Per germline, CDR1 SGHTA and CDR2 FQGNSA. The trim removed 5 bases at V and 1 base at J, leaving 11 bases unmatched. This CDR3 comprises 19 residues. CDR3 residues: CASSKRRGTGVSGANVLTF. The CDR3 DNA reads TGTGCCAGCAGCAAAAGGCGTGGGACAGGGGTTTCTGGGGCCAACGTCCTGACTTTC.

A single count supports this clone. The chain couples TRBV4-2 to TRBJ2-1; 11 bases are a match to TRBD2. The CDR3 runs 21 residues. The ends lost 4 bases at V and 0 bases at J; junction bases unmatched: 17. Germline-derived CDR1 and CDR2 are LGHNA and YNFKEQ. The CDR3: CASSPPGGTRLAGTSYNEQFF. DNA for the CDR3: TGTGCCAGCAGCCCACCGGGTGGCACCCGACTAGCGGGAACCTCCTACAATGAGCAGTTCTTC.

The rearrangement joins TRBV19 to TRBJ1-1; 8 bases agree with TRBD1. Trimming took 5 bases from V and 3 from J; bases not matched to a gene: 2. This CDR3 has 13 residues. Germline lookup yields CDR1 LNHDA and CDR2 SQIVND (reference sequence). The CDR3 region is CASSADRDTEAFF. For the CDR3, the DNA is TGTGCCAGTAGTGCGGACAGGGACACTGAAGCTTTCTTT.

The chain has TRBV7-2 and TRBJ2-5; no firm D call. V was clipped by 5 bases and J by 5 bases, with 18 bases between them. Germline assignment: CDR1 SGHTA and CDR2 FQGNSA. The CDR3 spans 15 residues. CDR3 amino acids: CASSLTNILRETQYF. As DNA, the CDR3 is TGTGCCAGCAGCCTCACTAATATTCTGAGGGAGACCCAGTACTTC.

This rearrangement joins TRBV29-1 to TRBJ1-1; weak D call: TRBD1 (5 bases). V dropped 4 bases and J dropped 8 bases, with 11 bases sitting between them. The germline CDR1 and CDR2 sequences are SQVTM and ANQGSEA. The CDR3 length is 11 residues. The CDR3 here is CSVGTTAEAFF. Here the CDR3 DNA reads TGCAGCGTTGGGACGACAGCAGAAGCTTTCTTT.

The count of this clone is one. This chain joins TRBV2 and TRBJ1-6, with 9 positions matching TRBD1. CDR3 length equals 17 residues. Germline values: CDR1 SNHLY, CDR2 FYNNEI. V was clipped by 6 bases and J by 7 bases; unmatched bases: 13. The CDR3 reads CASRATHGGTGNSPLHF. The CDR3 DNA sequence: TGTGCCAGCAGGGCAACCCACGGGGGGACAGGGAATTCACCCCTCCACTTT.

This clone was found a few times. V usage is TRBV20-1 and J usage is TRBJ2-1; TRBD2 matches 7 bases. The CDR3 consists of 14 residues. Per germline, CDR1 DFQATT and CDR2 SNEGSKA (reference sequence). The J segment lost 6 bases and the V segment lost 3 bases, leaving 8 bases of the junction unmatched. The CDR3 sequence is CSASDAGASNEQFF. The CDR3 DNA reads TGCAGTGCTAGTGACGCGGGAGCGAGCAATGAGCAGTTCTTC.

The gene calls are TRBV15 and TRBJ1-1, with a tentative D call TRBD1 (5 bases). Per the germline V gene, CDR1 is LNHNV and CDR2 is YYDKDF (reference sequence). The CDR3 extends over 13 amino acids. V lost 2 bases and J lost 1, with 5 bases in between. Here the CDR3 reads CATSRRGNTEAFF. CDR3 DNA: TGTGCCACCAGCAGAAGGGGGAACACTGAAGCTTTCTTT.

The DNA for the CDR3 is TGCGCCAGCAGTGAGTGGCCTAGCGGGTCTTTCTGGCAGTTCTTC. Encoded protein: CASSEWPSGSFWQFF. The chain links TRBV10-2 to TRBJ2-1; TRBD2 aligns across 8 bases. J gave up 12 bases and V 1 base, and 11 bases lay outside the gene matches. Germline V gives CDR1 WSHSY, CDR2 SAAADI. This CDR3 is built from 15 residues.